Below are 22 T cell receptor beta chains sequenced from a single sample in a study of blood T cell repertoires in COVID-19 (dated by TCRdb to 2020 to 2021). Library creation used the immunoSEQ multiplex PCR assay. TCRdb re-hosts the immuneACCESS table, in-frame sequences only. Its copies lack some clones; in the studies checked, an unresolved V gene accounts for under half of them, and the cause for the rest is not known. Across this sample there are approximately 170,000 clones, with 86% seen only once. The ten largest clonotypes hold approximately 4% of the sample. Sequencing was done on a sample of peripheral blood. All receptors derive from a woman in her seventies with acute or convalescent COVID-19.

The chain employs TRBV28 and TRBJ2-7; 7 bases align to TRBD1. This CDR3 has 14 residues. Trimming removed 6 bases from V and 6 bases from J; junction bases left unmatched: 11. Germline CDR1 reads MDHEN; CDR2 reads SYDVKM. The CDR3 loop reads CASSPDLTGLEQYF. The CDR3 DNA sequence: TGTGCCAGCAGCCCTGACCTGACAGGGCTCGAGCAGTACTTC.

The V call is TRBV2, the J call TRBJ1-1; D possibly corresponds to TRBD1 (5 bases). Germline V gene data show CDR1 as SNHLY and CDR2 as FYNNEI. This CDR3 has 15 amino acids. The germline V and J ends were trimmed by 4 bases and 1 base, with 13 bases remaining between them. The DNA of the CDR3 is TGTGCCAGCAGTGTTAAGAGACAGACGAACACTGAAGCTTTCTTT. Translated: CASSVKRQTNTEAFF.

The chain carries TRBV5-1 and TRBJ2-5; 9 bases agree with TRBD2. CDR1 SGHRS and CDR2 YFSETQ come from the germline V gene. There are 17 residues in the CDR3. The V gene end was trimmed by 2 bases and the J gene end by 1 base; junction bases not matched to a gene: 9. CDR3 DNA sequence: TGCGCCAGCAGCTTCGCACGAGTGACTAGCGGCCAAGAGACCCAGTACTTC. It specifies CASSFARVTSGQETQYF. Filled out from reference TRBV5-1 and TRBJ2-5, the complete variable domain reads KAGVTQTPRYLIKTRGQQVTLSCSPISGHRSVSWYQQTPGQGLQFLFEYFSETQRNKGNFPGRFSGRQFSNSRSEMNVSTLELGDSALYLCASSFARVTSGQETQYFGPGTRLLVL.

The chain has TRBV7-6 and TRBJ2-5; 8 nucleotides line up with TRBD2. The junction had 4 bases not matched to a gene; V was cut back by 1 base and J by 0 bases. This CDR3 contains 16 residues. Per the germline V gene, CDR1 is SGHVS and CDR2 is FNYEAQ. The CDR3 is CASSLGGGGNQETQYF. As DNA, the CDR3 is TGTGCCAGCAGCTTAGGAGGCGGGGGGAACCAAGAGACCCAGTACTTC.

The chain carries TRBV6-5 and TRBJ1-1, with D possibly being TRBD1 (5 bases). This CDR3 spans 13 amino acids. V lost 6 bases, J lost 6 bases, and 14 bases lay in between. The germline CDR1 and CDR2 sequences are MNHEY and SVGAGI. The CDR3 sequence is CASRGSGGAEAFF. The CDR3 bases are TGTGCCAGCAGGGGATCGGGGGGGGCTGAAGCTTTCTTT.

The gene calls are TRBV28 and TRBJ1-6, with D possibly matching TRBD1 (6 bases). CDR1 is MDHEN, CDR2 SYDVKM, per germline. The CDR3 is 14 amino acids. Trimming took 7 bases from V and 5 from J, leaving 12 bases between them. As DNA, the CDR3 is TGTGCCAGCAACGACAGGTTCAATAATTCACCCCTCCACTTT. Translated, it gives CASNDRFNNSPLHF. Based on the CDR3 plus reference TRBV28 and TRBJ1-6, the full variable domain is DVKVTQSSRYLVKRTGEKVFLECVQDMDHENMFWYRQDPGLGLRLIYFSYDVKMKEKGDIPEGYSVSREKKERFSLILESASTNQTSMYLCASNDRFNNSPLHFGNGTRLTVT.

The chain recombines TRBV7-9 with TRBJ2-3, with 11 positions matching TRBD2. V was pared by 5 bases and J by 2 bases, with 6 bases of the junction left unmatched. The length of the CDR3 is 16 residues. CDR1 is SEHNR, CDR2 FQNEAQ, per germline (reference sequence). The CDR3 region has the DNA TGTGCCAGCAGCCCGGGACTAGCGGAAACCACAGATACGCAGTATTTT. It yields the protein CASSPGLAETTDTQYF.

This chain connects TRBV4-2 to TRBJ1-1, with 8 bases that match TRBD1. CDR3 size: 14 residues. Germline V CDR1 and CDR2: LGHNA, YNFKEQ. V lost 3 bases to trimming and J lost 10 bases; unmatched junction nucleotides: 10. The CDR3 reads CASSQTGEARGAFF. In DNA form, the CDR3 reads TGTGCCAGCAGCCAGACAGGGGAGGCTCGCGGAGCTTTCTTT.

This chain joins TRBV18 and TRBJ2-2; D perhaps matches TRBD2 (6 bases). There are 18 residues in the CDR3. CDR1 KGHSH and CDR2 LQKENI come from the germline V gene. V lost 0 bases, J lost 4 bases, and 18 bases lay in between. This chain's CDR3 is CASSPPGLTSGVTGELFF. The CDR3 region has the DNA TGTGCCAGCTCACCACCGGGTTTGACTAGTGGAGTCACCGGGGAGCTGTTTTTT.

The rearrangement joins TRBV18 to TRBJ1-5; D is ambiguous. The CDR3 loop spans 14 amino acids. Trimming removed 3 bases from V and 4 bases from J, with 10 bases in between. The V gene's germline CDR1 is KGHSH and CDR2 LQKENI. The CDR3 here is CASSPLAANQPQHF. The CDR3 DNA follows: TGTGCCAGCTCACCTTTGGCGGCAAATCAGCCCCAGCATTTT.

On this clone: An end of the junction differs from the germline gene, which may be a read error. The chain links TRBV10-3 to TRBJ1-5; D call uncertain. Germline CDR1 reads ENHRY; CDR2 reads SYGVKD. The CDR3 sequence is 17 residues long. The CDR3 DNA is TGTGCCATCAGGGAGTTTGAAGCGCGCTGCGGCAATCAGCCCCAGCATTTT. It encodes CAIREFEARCGNQPQHF.

Only a few counts were recorded for this clone. The chain employs TRBV3-1 (or the pseudogene TRBV3-2) and TRBJ2-1, with 10 bases fitting TRBD2. Trimming took 3 bases from V and 4 from J; bases not matched to a gene: 9. The germline V gene has CDR1 LGHDT and CDR2 YNNKEL (reference sequence). The CDR3 is made up of 17 amino acids. The CDR3 here is CASSQDASGGDYNEQFF. CDR3 nucleotide sequence: TGTGCCAGCAGCCAGGATGCTAGCGGGGGTGATTACAATGAGCAGTTCTTC.

This rearrangement joins TRBV7-9 to TRBJ1-6, with D possibly being TRBD1 (6 bases). CDR1 and CDR2 (germline): SEHNR, FQNEAQ (reference sequence). Trimming took 3 bases from V and 2 from J, leaving 8 bases between them. The CDR3 loop spans 15 amino acids. The CDR3 region is CASSFGGTYNSPLHF. CDR3 DNA sequence: TGTGCCAGCAGCTTTGGGGGCACCTATAATTCACCCCTCCACTTT.

The gene calls are TRBV19 and TRBJ1-1, with TRBD1 matching 8 bases. The CDR3 spans 14 residues. Germline trimming cut 3 bases from V and 10 bases from J; bases unmatched to any gene: 10. Germline lookup yields CDR1 LNHDA and CDR2 SQIVND (reference sequence). The CDR3 region is CASSIGRGHLLAFF. The CDR3 nucleotides are TGTGCCAGTAGTATCGGCAGGGGGCACCTTCTAGCTTTCTTT.

The chain links TRBV18 to TRBJ1-1, with 8 bases identical to TRBD1. Trimming at V came to 6 bases and at J to 0 bases, leaving 9 bases not matched to a gene. CDR1 and CDR2 from the germline V gene are KGHSH and LQKENI. This CDR3 comprises 16 residues. The CDR3 nucleotides read TGTGCCAGCTCCCCCCCGACAGGGGCTTTGAACACTGAAGCTTTCTTT. This sequence encodes CASSPPTGALNTEAFF.

V gene TRBV6-5 combines with J gene TRBJ2-7, with 7 bases identical to TRBD1. The V gene end was trimmed by 8 bases and the J gene end by 0 bases; junction bases not matched to a gene: 7. CDR3 length: 14 amino acids. From germline, CDR1 is MNHEY and CDR2 SVGAGI. The CDR3 nucleotides read TGTGCCAGCTGCGGGCAGGGGGTCTCCTACGAGCAGTACTTC. Translated: CASCGQGVSYEQYF.

The chain couples TRBV15 to TRBJ2-1; perhaps TRBD1 as D (5 bases). Germline loops: CDR1 LNHNV, CDR2 YYDKDF (reference sequence). This CDR3 is built from 15 residues. The germline V and J ends were trimmed by 0 bases and 7 bases, with 13 bases remaining between them. CDR3 DNA sequence: TGTGCCACCAGCAGAGATCAGGTGACAGTAAATGAGCAGTTCTTC. It is translated as CATSRDQVTVNEQFF.

The rearrangement uses TRBV19 and TRBJ1-5; tentative D call: TRBD1 (5 bases). The CDR3 sequence is 18 residues long. The germline V gene encodes CDR1 LNHDA and CDR2 SQIVND (reference sequence). Trimming shortened V by 4 bases and J by 4 bases, and 23 bases separated the two germline ends. The CDR3: CASSKRAQNPGVNQPQHF. CDR3 sequence (DNA): TGTGCCAGTAGTAAGCGGGCCCAAAACCCGGGGGTGAATCAGCCCCAGCATTTT.

The chain carries TRBV27 and TRBJ2-7; 9 nucleotides align to TRBD2. J gave up 2 bases and V 3 bases, and 5 bases lay outside the gene matches. The CDR3 spans 15 residues. Germline loops: CDR1 MNHEY, CDR2 SMNVEV (reference sequence). The CDR3 loop is CASSFRWTSAYEQYF. DNA of the CDR3: TGTGCCAGCAGTTTTAGGTGGACTAGCGCCTACGAGCAGTACTTC.

The rearrangement joins TRBV7-2 to TRBJ2-7, with 9 bases matching TRBD2. CDR3 length: 14 residues. Per the germline V gene, CDR1 is SGHTA and CDR2 is FQGNSA. J gave up 3 bases and V 5 bases, and 5 bases lay outside the gene matches. Written as DNA, the CDR3 is TGTGCCAGCAGCCGTAGCGGGAGTAGCTACGAGCAGTACTTC. Its protein is CASSRSGSSYEQYF.

The chain joins TRBV29-1 to TRBJ2-4; a possible D gene is TRBD1 (6 bases). This CDR3 contains 16 residues. Germline V gene data show CDR1 as SQVTM and CDR2 as ANQGSEA. V was clipped by 7 bases and J by 0 bases, with 19 bases between them. The CDR3 bases are TGCAGCGGGGACATCCACAGAGGGCTAGCCAAAAACATTCAGTACTTC. Protein sequence: CSGDIHRGLAKNIQYF.

The rearrangement joins TRBV4-3 to TRBJ1-5; D unresolved. The CDR3 loop spans 16 amino acids. Germline V gene lookup returns CDR1 LGHNA and CDR2 YSLEER. V was clipped by 0 bases and J by 4 bases, with 13 bases between them. CDR3 region: CASSQEGGPRNQPQHF. CDR3 DNA: TGCGCCAGCAGCCAAGAAGGCGGGCCTAGGAATCAGCCCCAGCATTTT.